Below are 32 T cell receptor beta chains sequenced from a single sample in a study of T-cell memory formation after mild COVID-19. MiXCR was run by TCRdb on the 5' RACE reads, yielding one entry per CDR3 protein. The sample holds 90,000 to 120,000 distinct CDR3 sequences; around 15% are singletons and the top ten take 35% to 50%. The sequencing input was PBMCs or a T cell subset sorted from them (not recorded which). The receptor set was obtained from a man between 18 and 29 years old who had mild COVID-19 (a few samples of this study predate the infection). Cell type and time point are not known.

This clonotype was recorded a few times. The chain carries TRBV7-6 and TRBJ2-3; TRBD2 matches at 7 bases. Germline V gene data show CDR1 as SGHVS and CDR2 as FNYEAQ. This CDR3 is built from 15 residues. V trimming: 5 bases; J trimming: 2 bases; junction bases outside the gene matches: 7. This chain's CDR3 is CASSTRGETTDTQYF. In DNA, the CDR3 is TGTGCCAGCAGCACTCGGGGGGAAACCACAGATACGCAGTATTTT.

The chain uses TRBV4-1 and TRBJ2-5; D is unresolved. Trimming removed 5 bases from V and 4 bases from J, with 8 bases in between. CDR1 and CDR2 from the germline V gene are MGHRA and YSYEKL. This CDR3 region has 12 residues. This CDR3 is CASSAVGETQYF. CDR3 DNA sequence: TGCGCCAGCAGCGCCGTGGGAGAGACCCAGTACTTC.

This clonotype was recorded at least ten times. The chain uses TRBV27 and TRBJ2-2; D assignment may be TRBD1 or TRBD2 (5 bases each). The CDR3 consists of 15 residues. Germline V lookup: CDR1 MNHEY, CDR2 SMNVEV (reference sequence). Trimming pared 5 bases from V and 0 bases from J, leaving 10 bases between. The CDR3 nucleotides read TGTGCCAGCAGTCCGGGGACGGCGAACACCGGGGAGCTGTTTTTT. Residues: CASSPGTANTGELFF.

The chain employs TRBV11-2 and TRBJ2-6; D might be TRBD1 (6 bases). Per the germline V gene, CDR1 is SGHAT and CDR2 is FQNNGV. Between the trimmed V and J ends, which lost 3 bases and 2 bases, there was a span of 11 bases. The CDR3 extends over 16 amino acids. CDR3 sequence (DNA): TGTGCCAGCAGCTTCGGCCGGGACACTGGGGCCAACGTCCTGACTTTC. This translates into CASSFGRDTGANVLTF.

This clonotype appeared a few times. This rearrangement joins TRBV4-1 to TRBJ2-7; 10 nucleotides align to TRBD1. Germline CDR1 is MGHRA and CDR2 is YSYEKL. This CDR3 region has 16 residues. Trimming took 6 bases from V and 2 from J; bases not matched to a gene: 10. The CDR3, as DNA: TGCGCCAGCAGACCTACCTGGGGACAGGGGACCTACGAGCAGTACTTC. The encoded protein is CASRPTWGQGTYEQYF.

This clonotype turned up a few times. The V call is TRBV6-2 or TRBV6-3, the J call TRBJ1-3; D gene unclear. V gave up 0 bases and J gave up 2 bases, with 11 bases separating them. Germline values: CDR1 MNHEY, CDR2 SVGEGT. CDR3 length: 16 residues. The CDR3 is CASSYSSAAPGNTIYF. The CDR3 bases are TGTGCCAGCAGTTACTCTTCGGCAGCTCCTGGAAACACCATATATTTT.

This rearrangement joins TRBV12-3 or TRBV12-4 to TRBJ1-5; D gene ambiguous. The length of the CDR3 is 16 residues. Trimming removed 3 bases at V and 10 bases at J, with 22 bases between. The CDR3 DNA follows: TGTGCCAGCAGTTTCTCCGGGATCATTCAAGAGGGACCCCAGCATTTT. It codes for CASSFSGIIQEGPQHF.

This clonotype came up a few times. The chain carries TRBV5-1 and TRBJ1-1, with TRBD1 matching 8 bases. The CDR3 runs 17 residues. Looked up from germline, CDR1 is SGHRS and CDR2 is YFSETQ. Losses at the gene ends were 0 bases for V and 0 bases for J; bases not matched to a gene: 7. The CDR3 sequence is CASSLDLNRGVNTEAFF. CDR3 nucleotides: TGCGCCAGCAGCTTGGACCTCAACAGGGGGGTGAACACTGAAGCTTTCTTT.

The chain links TRBV5-1 to TRBJ1-4; unclear D gene. This CDR3 contains 15 residues. Per the germline V gene, CDR1 is SGHRS and CDR2 is YFSETQ. Trimming removed 0 bases from V and 8 bases from J, with 14 bases in between. In nucleotides, the CDR3 is TGCGCCAGCAGCTTGGAGGGCAGTAAAGGGGAAAAACTGTTTTTT. It yields the protein CASSLEGSKGEKLFF.

This clonotype was seen a handful of times. The chain uses TRBV30 and TRBJ2-1; possibly TRBD1 or TRBD2 for D (5 bases each). Germline CDR1 is GTSNPN and CDR2 is SVGIG (reference sequence). V dropped 1 base and J dropped 6 bases, with 13 bases sitting between them. This CDR3 spans 14 amino acids. The CDR3 sequence is CAWSGDGRGNEQFF. CDR3 sequence (DNA): TGTGCCTGGAGTGGGGACGGAAGGGGCAATGAGCAGTTCTTC.

The chain couples TRBV27 to TRBJ2-1; 11 bases are shared with TRBD1. The junction had 14 bases not matched to a gene; V was cut back by 1 base and J by 9 bases. This CDR3 is 18 amino acids long. The germline V gene has CDR1 MNHEY and CDR2 SMNVEV (reference sequence). The CDR3 is CASSLLSLGGQGVSEQFF. CDR3 nucleotide sequence: TGTGCCAGCAGTTTATTGTCCCTAGGGGGACAGGGGGTGAGTGAGCAGTTCTTC.

This clonotype appeared a few times. The gene calls are TRBV5-5 and TRBJ2-7; 7 bases match TRBD1. Trimming took 4 bases from V and 4 from J; bases not matched to a gene: 8. Per the germline V gene, CDR1 is SGHKS and CDR2 is YYEKEE (reference sequence). CDR3 length: 14 amino acids. The CDR3 coding sequence is TGTGCCAGCAGCAAACCGGGACAGTCTTACGAGCAGTACTTC. Translating gives CASSKPGQSYEQYF. Variable domain in full (rest from reference TRBV5-5 and TRBJ2-7): DAGVTQSPTHLIKTRGQQVTLRCSPISGHKSVSWYQQVLGQGPQFIFQYYEKEERGRGNFPDRFSARQFPNYSSELNVNALLLGDSALYLCASSKPGQSYEQYFGPGTRLTVT.

This clonotype was counted a few times. The gene calls are TRBV24-1 and TRBJ2-1; D is perhaps TRBD2 (5 bases). The V gene lost 6 bases and the J gene lost 4 bases, with 15 bases spanning the gap. This CDR3 is built from 15 residues. Per germline, CDR1 KGHDR and CDR2 SFDVKD. CDR3 amino acids: CATSSPADSYNEQFF. The CDR3 nucleotides are TGTGCCACCAGTAGCCCAGCGGATTCTTACAATGAGCAGTTCTTC.

This clonotype was recorded a few times. CDR3 protein: CASSQSWPETQETQYF. In DNA, the CDR3 is TGTGCCAGCAGCCAATCCTGGCCCGAGACACAAGAGACCCAGTACTTC. The V and J genes are TRBV3-1 and TRBJ2-5; D not resolved. V was pared by 2 bases and J by 2 bases, with 15 bases between. In germline, CDR1 is LGHDT, CDR2 YNNKEL (reference sequence). This CDR3 is 16 amino acids long.

The sample holds a few counts of this clonotype. This chain uses TRBV6-5 with TRBJ1-2; D possibly corresponds to TRBD1 (6 bases). This CDR3 has 12 amino acids. Germline V gene sequence: CDR1 MNHEY, CDR2 SVGAGI. The germline V and J ends were trimmed by 6 bases and 7 bases, with 12 bases remaining between them. As DNA, the CDR3 is TGTGCCAGCAGCGTTACAGGGACTGGCTACACCTTC. Encoded protein: CASSVTGTGYTF.

This rearrangement joins TRBV4-1 to TRBJ2-7; 10 bases agree with TRBD2. CDR3 length: 15 residues. Germline CDR1 and CDR2: MGHRA and YSYEKL. Trimming at V came to 6 bases and at J to 3 bases, leaving 8 bases not matched to a gene. CDR3 DNA sequence: TGCGCCAGCAGTCGCGGGACTAGCGAATTCTACGAGCAGTACGTC. Translating it yields CASSRGTSEFYEQYV.

This clonotype was recorded at least ten times. The chain is built from TRBV4-3 and TRBJ2-2, with D perhaps given as TRBD1 or TRBD2 (5 bases each). This CDR3 comprises 16 residues. Trimming left V 2 bases short and J 1 base short, with 11 bases between. Germline V lookup: CDR1 LGHNA, CDR2 YSLEER. The CDR3: CASSQMWGRNTGELFF. CDR3 sequence (DNA): TGCGCCAGCAGCCAAATGTGGGGGAGGAACACCGGGGAGCTGTTTTTT.

The chain uses TRBV27 and TRBJ1-6; no clear D. This CDR3 spans 12 amino acids. Looked up from germline, CDR1 is MNHEY and CDR2 is SMNVEV (reference sequence). V lost 5 bases and J 13 bases, leaving 12 bases between the germline ends. The CDR3 is CASSNPPDPLHF. CDR3 bases: TGTGCCAGCAGTAACCCCCCAGATCCCCTCCACTTT.

This clonotype showed up just a few times. V gene TRBV7-9 combines with J gene TRBJ1-1, with D perhaps matching TRBD1 (5 bases). The CDR3 loop spans 18 amino acids. Germline CDR1 reads SEHNR; CDR2 reads FQNEAQ (reference sequence). V lost 2 bases and J 5 bases, leaving 24 bases between the germline ends. The CDR3 DNA follows: TGTGCCAGCAGCTTAACACCACCTGTTGGGGGTTCGGCGACTGAAGCTTTCTTT. Its protein is CASSLTPPVGGSATEAFF.

This clonotype was detected a few times. The chain carries TRBV4-3 and TRBJ2-6; D is unresolved. V lost 0 bases and J 0 bases, leaving 6 bases between the germline ends. The CDR3 spans 16 residues. Germline values: CDR1 LGHNA, CDR2 YSLEER. Here the CDR3 reads CASSQESSSGANVLTF. Written as DNA, the CDR3 is TGCGCCAGCAGCCAAGAGAGTAGCTCTGGGGCCAACGTCCTGACTTTC.

The CDR3, as DNA: TGTGCCAGCAGCCAATATTCCGGGGACGAGCAGTACGTC. Translated, it gives CASSQYSGDEQYV. The chain couples TRBV3-1 to TRBJ2-7, with a weak D call TRBD2 (5 bases). Germline V lookup: CDR1 LGHDT, CDR2 YNNKEL (reference sequence). V gave up 2 bases and J gave up 5 bases, with 10 bases separating them. The CDR3 has 13 residues.

The chain links TRBV6-2 or TRBV6-3 to TRBJ2-6; D is possibly TRBD2 (6 bases). Between the trimmed V and J ends, which lost 7 bases and 0 bases, there was a span of 10 bases. CDR3 length: 15 amino acids. Germline V lookup: CDR1 MNHEY, CDR2 SVGEGT. Here the CDR3 reads CASTGSASGANVLTF. CDR3 nucleotides: TGTGCCAGCACCGGGAGTGCCTCTGGGGCCAACGTCCTGACTTTC.

The chain links TRBV5-1 to TRBJ2-3; 12 bases align to TRBD2. The CDR3 totals 15 residues. With 3 bases clipped from V and 5 bases from J, the junction kept 4 bases outside the gene matches. From germline, CDR1 is SGHRS and CDR2 YFSETQ. Written as DNA, the CDR3 is TGCGCCAGCAGCTGGACTAGCGGGGCCCTAGATACGCAGTATTTT. Its protein product is CASSWTSGALDTQYF. Full variable domain (outside the CDR3, taken from reference TRBV5-1 and TRBJ2-3): KAGVTQTPRYLIKTRGQQVTLSCSPISGHRSVSWYQQTPGQGLQFLFEYFSETQRNKGNFPGRFSGRQFSNSRSEMNVSTLELGDSALYLCASSWTSGALDTQYFGPGTRLTVL.

In its sample, this clonotype was seen many times. The gene calls are TRBV27 and TRBJ1-1; D perhaps matches TRBD1 (6 bases). V dropped 4 bases and J dropped 3 bases, with 15 bases sitting between them. Germline V lookup: CDR1 MNHEY, CDR2 SMNVEV (reference sequence). The CDR3 is 15 residues long. DNA of the CDR3: TGTGCCAGCAGTTCCCTGGGACAAGTGTACACTGAAGCTTTCTTT. This codes for CASSSLGQVYTEAFF.

The chain couples TRBV13 to TRBJ2-5; D gene ambiguous. CDR1 is PRHDT and CDR2 is FYEKMQ in the germline V gene (reference sequence). Trimming removed 3 bases at V and 5 bases at J, with 16 bases between. This CDR3 region has 15 residues. CDR3 nucleotide sequence: TGTGCCAGCAGCTTTGGTGGAAGCCATCAGGAGACCCAGTACTTC. This translates into CASSFGGSHQETQYF.

This clonotype was seen only a few times. The V call is TRBV4-3, the J call TRBJ1-1; D gene unclear. The CDR3 sequence is 14 residues long. Germline lookup yields CDR1 LGHNA and CDR2 YSLEER. V lost 1 base to trimming and J lost 8 bases, with 14 bases between them. This CDR3 is CASSQGLGPLEAFF. The CDR3 bases are TGCGCCAGCAGCCAAGGCCTGGGCCCCTTAGAAGCTTTCTTT.

V and J are TRBV18 and TRBJ2-7; perhaps TRBD2 as D (6 bases). With 2 bases removed from V and 2 bases from J, the gap between germline ends came to 10 bases. The germline gives CDR1 KGHSH, CDR2 LQKENI. The CDR3 spans 14 residues. The CDR3 loop is CASSPIWEAYEQYF. The CDR3 nucleotides read TGTGCCAGCTCACCAATCTGGGAGGCCTACGAGCAGTACTTC.

The rearrangement joins TRBV20-1 to TRBJ1-5, with 9 bases that match TRBD1. The CDR3 runs to 15 residues. Germline trimming cut 4 bases from V and 5 bases from J; bases unmatched to any gene: 9. CDR1 is DFQATT, CDR2 SNEGSKA, per germline (reference sequence). The CDR3 spells CSATLMDRGYQPQHF. The CDR3 region has the DNA TGCAGTGCTACCCTGATGGACAGGGGTTATCAGCCCCAGCATTTT.

V and J are TRBV10-2 and TRBJ2-3; 9 bases map to TRBD1. The germline V gene has CDR1 WSHSY and CDR2 SAAADI. The CDR3 is 13 residues long. V lost 7 bases to trimming and J lost 3 bases; unmatched junction nucleotides: 2. CDR3 DNA: TGCGCCAGCATGGACAGGGGTACAGATACGCAGTATTTT. This gives the protein CASMDRGTDTQYF.

The chain links TRBV27 to TRBJ2-7; TRBD2 might be the D (6 bases). This CDR3 is 13 amino acids long. Trimming pared 5 bases from V and 3 bases from J, leaving 11 bases between. Germline V CDR1 and CDR2: MNHEY, SMNVEV (reference sequence). In nucleotides, the CDR3 is TGTGCCAGCAGTCTGGGACTCCTCTACGAGCAGTACTTC. This sequence encodes CASSLGLLYEQYF.

This clonotype has only a few counts. The V call is TRBV29-1, the J call TRBJ1-4; D is ambiguous. Germline V gives CDR1 SQVTM, CDR2 ANQGSEA. Trimming removed 2 bases from V and 5 bases from J, with 9 bases in between. This CDR3 region has 13 residues. The CDR3 DNA reads as TGCAGCGTTGAATTCGGCAAAAATGAAAAACTGTTTTTT. Translation gives CSVEFGKNEKLFF.

Only a few counts were recorded for this clonotype. J is TRBJ2-3 and V is TRBV20-1, with a tentative D call TRBD2 (6 bases). The CDR3 has 13 residues. Germline V CDR1 and CDR2: DFQATT, SNEGSKA (reference sequence). The CDR3 region has the DNA TGCAGAGCGGACTATACCCCCCGCGATACGCAGTATTTT. Translating it yields CRADYTPRDTQYF.